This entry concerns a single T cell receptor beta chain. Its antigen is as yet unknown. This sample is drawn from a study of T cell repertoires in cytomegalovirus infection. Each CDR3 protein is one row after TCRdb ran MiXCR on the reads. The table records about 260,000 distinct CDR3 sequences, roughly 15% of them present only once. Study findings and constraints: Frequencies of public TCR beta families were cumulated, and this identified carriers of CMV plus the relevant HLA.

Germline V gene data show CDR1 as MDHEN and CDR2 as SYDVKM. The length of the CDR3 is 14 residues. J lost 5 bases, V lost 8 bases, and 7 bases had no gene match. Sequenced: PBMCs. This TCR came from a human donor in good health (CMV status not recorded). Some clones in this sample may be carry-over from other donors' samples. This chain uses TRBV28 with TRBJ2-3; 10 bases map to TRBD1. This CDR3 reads CASSRTGGIDTQYF. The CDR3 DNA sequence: TGTGCCAGCTCCCGGACAGGGGGTATAGATACGCAGTATTTT.